One and the same sample provided the 11 T cell receptor beta chains below, sequenced in a study of pediatric ulcerative colitis. Profiling relied on immunoSEQ multiplex PCR, and the TCRdb table lists in-frame clones only, not all of them. The sample yields approximately 32,000 clones, 82% seen once. Sequencing input: blood. The receptors here all came from a boy between 10 and 17 years old with severe ulcerative colitis.

The chain joins TRBV6-5 to TRBJ2-7, with 12 bases lining up with TRBD2. This CDR3 comprises 16 residues. Trimming took 0 bases from V and 2 from J; bases not matched to a gene: 2. Germline loops: CDR1 MNHEY, CDR2 SVGAGI. The CDR3 coding sequence is TGTGCCAGCAGTTACTCGACTAGCGGGGGAACCTACGAGCAGTACTTC. This gives the protein CASSYSTSGGTYEQYF.

The chain carries TRBV2 and TRBJ2-5; D possibly corresponds to TRBD2 (6 bases). This CDR3 spans 12 amino acids. Germline lookup yields CDR1 SNHLY and CDR2 FYNNEI. Trimming shortened V by 8 bases and J by 6 bases, and 13 bases separated the two germline ends. Written as DNA, the CDR3 is TGTGCCAGCCGACTAGTCGGGCAGACCCAGTACTTC. Translated, it gives CASRLVGQTQYF. Based on the CDR3 plus reference TRBV2 and TRBJ2-5, the full variable domain is EPEVTQTPSHQVTQMGQEVILRCVPISNHLYFYWYRQILGQKVEFLVSFYNNEISEKSEIFDDQFSVERPDGSNFTLKIRSTKLEDSAMYFCASRLVGQTQYFGPGTRLLVL.

This chain joins TRBV6-4 and TRBJ2-3, with 9 bases aligning to TRBD2. Per germline, CDR1 MRHNA and CDR2 SNTAGT. V was clipped by 5 bases and J by 6 bases; unmatched bases: 3. The CDR3 has 13 amino acids. CDR3 sequence (DNA): TGTGCCAGCAGTACCGGACTAGCGGATACGCAGTATTTT. Its protein is CASSTGLADTQYF.

The chain carries TRBV7-9 and TRBJ2-3; 8 bases are shared with TRBD1. CDR3 size: 16 residues. V gave up 5 bases and J gave up 6 bases; unmatched junction bases: 13. The germline CDR1 and CDR2 sequences are SEHNR and FQNEAQ (reference sequence). The CDR3 sequence: CASSQGTGESVDTQYF. The CDR3 DNA reads TGTGCCAGCAGCCAAGGGACAGGTGAATCCGTTGATACGCAGTATTTT.

CDR3 in amino acids: CASSYSRVYYGYTF. The CDR3 bases are TGTGCCAGCAGTTACTCCCGGGTCTACTATGGCTACACCTTC. J is TRBJ1-2 and V is TRBV6-5; D is ambiguous. This CDR3 region has 14 residues. Between the trimmed V and J ends, which lost 0 bases and 3 bases, there was a span of 8 bases. CDR1 is MNHEY, CDR2 SVGAGI, per germline.

The rearrangement uses TRBV5-1 and TRBJ1-4; 8 bases map to TRBD1. With 4 bases clipped from V and 5 bases from J, the junction kept 10 bases outside the gene matches. This CDR3 comprises 16 residues. Germline V gene sequence: CDR1 SGHRS, CDR2 YFSETQ. The CDR3 DNA sequence: TGCGCCAGCAGCGCCACTGGGACAGGACTCAATGAAAAACTGTTTTTT. This sequence encodes CASSATGTGLNEKLFF.

The chain uses TRBV6-1 and TRBJ1-6, with 7 bases that match TRBD1. Trimming removed 6 bases from V and 7 bases from J; junction bases left unmatched: 9. This CDR3 is 15 amino acids long. Looked up from germline, CDR1 is MNHNS and CDR2 is SASEGT. This CDR3 is CASRVDRARNSPLHF. CDR3 DNA sequence: TGTGCCAGCAGAGTAGACAGGGCCCGGAATTCACCCCTCCACTTT.

This chain connects TRBV2 to TRBJ2-1; D is unresolved. V lost 1 base and J 4 bases, leaving 17 bases between the germline ends. CDR1 is SNHLY and CDR2 is FYNNEI in the germline V gene. The CDR3 covers 17 residues. CDR3 sequence (DNA): TGTGCCAGCAGTGAAGGCCCAGCCAGGTCAAGGTACAATGAGCAGTTCTTC. As protein: CASSEGPARSRYNEQFF. The whole variable domain, remainder taken from reference TRBV2 and TRBJ2-1, is EPEVTQTPSHQVTQMGQEVILRCVPISNHLYFYWYRQILGQKVEFLVSFYNNEISEKSEIFDDQFSVERPDGSNFTLKIRSTKLEDSAMYFCASSEGPARSRYNEQFFGPGTRLTVL.

The chain combines TRBV9 with TRBJ1-1; D possibly corresponds to TRBD1 (5 bases). The CDR3 sequence is 14 residues long. Germline CDR1 is SGDLS and CDR2 is YYNGEE. The V end lost 0 bases, the J end lost 4 bases, and 10 bases lay between the germline ends. The CDR3 protein is CASSVDGGITEAFF. DNA for the CDR3: TGTGCCAGCAGCGTAGATGGGGGGATCACTGAAGCTTTCTTT. The entire variable domain, with the rest obtained from reference TRBV9 and TRBJ1-1, is as follows: DSGVTQTPKHLITATGQRVTLRCSPRSGDLSVYWYQQSLDQGLQFLIQYYNGEERAKGNILERFSAQQFPDLHSELNLSSLELGDSALYFCASSVDGGITEAFFGQGTRLTVV.

Only one count was recorded for this clone. This chain joins TRBV19 and TRBJ1-1, with D perhaps matching TRBD1 (5 bases). This CDR3 spans 16 amino acids. V lost 3 bases to trimming and J lost 1 base, with 15 bases between them. Germline V lookup: CDR1 LNHDA, CDR2 SQIVND (reference sequence). CDR3 sequence reads: CASSMGSGGSNTEAFF. For the CDR3, the DNA is TGTGCCAGTAGTATGGGGTCGGGGGGATCGAACACTGAAGCTTTCTTT.

This clone was found once. The chain combines TRBV7-2 with TRBJ1-1, with TRBD1 matching 7 bases. CDR1 SGHTA and CDR2 FQGNSA come from the germline V gene. This CDR3 has 14 amino acids. The J segment lost 4 bases and the V segment lost 5 bases, leaving 7 bases of the junction unmatched. This chain's CDR3 is CASSPQGIGTEAFF. The CDR3 coding sequence is TGTGCCAGCAGCCCACAGGGGATTGGCACTGAAGCTTTCTTT.